A single sample gave rise to the 21 T cell receptor beta chains below, sequenced in a study of CD8+ T cells in alopecia areata. It was cDNA, reverse transcribed from extracted RNA, that served as the sequencing template. Some clones are missing from TCRdb's copy, which holds only in-frame ones; the method was immunoSEQ multiplex PCR. In the table there are about 150,000 clones, 87% of which are singletons. This specimen consisted of CD8+ T cells sorted from blood, obtained at week 0. The receptors shown here come from a human donor with alopecia areata.

Only a few counts were recorded for this clone. The J gene is TRBJ2-1, the V gene TRBV19; D is possibly TRBD1 (5 bases). The V gene lost 5 bases and the J gene lost 9 bases, with 11 bases spanning the gap. The V gene's germline CDR1 is LNHDA and CDR2 SQIVND (reference sequence). This CDR3 spans 12 amino acids. In DNA form, the CDR3 reads TGTGCCAGTAGTCCCGGACAAGTTGAGCAGTTCTTC. It translates to CASSPGQVEQFF. The full variable domain, rest sourced from reference TRBV19 and TRBJ2-1, is DGGITQSPKYLFRKEGQNVTLSCEQNLNHDAMYWYRQDPGQGLRLIYYSQIVNDFQKGDIAEGYSVSREKKESFPLTVTSAQKNPTAFYLCASSPGQVEQFFGPGTRLTVL.

The chain recombines TRBV30 with TRBJ2-7, with D uncertain. Germline values: CDR1 GTSNPN, CDR2 SVGIG (reference sequence). Trimming stripped 1 base from V and 3 bases from J, with 1 base between. The CDR3 runs 10 residues. The CDR3 DNA reads as TGTGCCTGGAGTGACTACGAGCAGTACTTC. Amino acids: CAWSDYEQYF.

In DNA, the CDR3 is TGTGCCAGTAGTATGGGACTGAACACTGAAGCTTTCTTT. This codes for CASSMGLNTEAFF. The chain recombines TRBV19 with TRBJ1-1, with a possible D match to TRBD1 (5 bases). V was pared by 3 bases and J by 0 bases, with 5 bases between. The CDR3 totals 13 residues. In germline, CDR1 is LNHDA, CDR2 SQIVND (reference sequence).

The chain links TRBV27 to TRBJ1-1; D gene uncertain. V dropped 3 bases and J dropped 2 bases, with 10 bases sitting between them. Germline V gives CDR1 MNHEY, CDR2 SMNVEV (reference sequence). The length of the CDR3 is 14 residues. The CDR3 spells CASSLNVENTEAFF. As DNA, the CDR3 is TGTGCCAGCAGTTTGAACGTAGAAAACACTGAAGCTTTCTTT.

V is TRBV7-9 and J is TRBJ2-1; D is unclear. CDR3 size: 14 residues. Germline CDR1 reads SEHNR; CDR2 reads FQNEAQ (reference sequence). Trimming stripped 4 bases from V and 0 bases from J, with 7 bases between. The CDR3 sequence: CASSYSSSYNEQFF. In DNA, the CDR3 is TGTGCCAGCAGCTATTCAAGCTCCTACAATGAGCAGTTCTTC.

V gene TRBV7-6 combines with J gene TRBJ1-1, with D perhaps TRBD1 (6 bases). V lost 4 bases to trimming and J lost 0 bases, with 9 bases between them. CDR3 length: 14 amino acids. Germline values: CDR1 SGHVS, CDR2 FNYEAQ. The CDR3 is CASSSDRMNTEAFF. The CDR3 nucleotides are TGTGCCAGCAGCTCGGACAGAATGAACACTGAAGCTTTCTTT.

This chain uses TRBV7-3 with TRBJ2-3, with 12 bases fitting TRBD2. J gave up 6 bases and V 4 bases, and 5 bases lay outside the gene matches. The germline V gene encodes CDR1 SGHTA and CDR2 FQGTGA. The CDR3 loop spans 15 amino acids. CDR3 sequence reads: CASSSSGGAKDTQYF. CDR3 DNA sequence: TGTGCCAGCAGCTCTAGCGGGGGGGCAAAGGATACGCAGTATTTT.

A word on this clone: At the DNA level, this CDR3 is encoded by other sequences in the same sample as well. The V call is TRBV9, the J call TRBJ2-3; D remains ambiguous. CDR1 is SGDLS and CDR2 is YYNGEE in the germline V gene. The ends were cut back, 4 bases at V and 0 bases at J, with 3 bases in the middle. The CDR3 totals 12 residues. As DNA, the CDR3 is TGTGCCAGCAGCCCCAGCACAGATACGCAGTATTTT. Translating it yields CASSPSTDTQYF. Full variable domain (missing parts from reference TRBV9 and TRBJ2-3): DSGVTQTPKHLITATGQRVTLRCSPRSGDLSVYWYQQSLDQGLQFLIQYYNGEERAKGNILERFSAQQFPDLHSELNLSSLELGDSALYFCASSPSTDTQYFGPGTRLTVL.

The chain recombines TRBV5-5 with TRBJ2-1; TRBD1 is a possible D gene (6 bases). Trimming shortened V by 4 bases and J by 5 bases, and 13 bases separated the two germline ends. The CDR3 consists of 14 residues. CDR1 and CDR2 from the germline V gene are SGHKS and YYEKEE (reference sequence). The CDR3 reads CASSTAQGNNEQFF. Here the CDR3 DNA reads TGTGCCAGCAGCACGGCCCAGGGGAACAATGAGCAGTTCTTC.

In DNA form, the CDR3 reads TGTGCCAGCAGTTTAACTAAGGGGTCCACTGAAGCTTTCTTT. This translates into CASSLTKGSTEAFF. The chain is built from TRBV7-8 and TRBJ1-1, with TRBD1 as a possible D gene (5 bases). Germline loops: CDR1 SGHVS, CDR2 FQNEAQ. This CDR3 region has 14 residues. Trimming shortened V by 6 bases and J by 4 bases, and 15 bases separated the two germline ends.

The chain recombines TRBV7-9 with TRBJ2-7; weak D call: TRBD2 (5 bases). V was trimmed by 4 bases and J by 0 bases, leaving 10 bases between them. The CDR3 has 14 amino acids. Germline V gene lookup returns CDR1 SEHNR and CDR2 FQNEAQ (reference sequence). The CDR3 loop is CASSSSGNSYEQYF. In nucleotides, the CDR3 is TGTGCCAGCAGCTCCTCCGGGAACTCCTACGAGCAGTACTTC. The variable domain in full, completed from reference TRBV7-9 and TRBJ2-7, reads DTGVSQNPRHKITKRGQNVTFRCDPISEHNRLYWYRQTLGQGPEFLTYFQNEAQLEKSRLLSDRFSAERPKGSFSTLEIQRTEQGDSAMYLCASSSSGNSYEQYFGPGTRLTVT.

The chain has TRBV6-6 and TRBJ2-3; TRBD2 agrees at 7 bases. The CDR3 has 14 amino acids. V was clipped by 7 bases and J by 2 bases; unmatched bases: 6. Germline V lookup: CDR1 MNHNY, CDR2 SVGAGI (reference sequence). The CDR3 loop reads CASIEAGDTDTQYF. In nucleotides, the CDR3 is TGTGCCAGCATTGAGGCGGGGGACACAGATACGCAGTATTTT.

The gene calls are TRBV4-2 and TRBJ2-5; perhaps TRBD2 as D (5 bases). The CDR3 sequence is 16 residues long. V was trimmed by 2 bases and J by 2 bases, leaving 15 bases between them. The V gene's germline CDR1 is LGHNA and CDR2 YNFKEQ. CDR3 loop: CASSQKAISGQETQYF. The CDR3 DNA sequence: TGTGCCAGCAGCCAAAAGGCTATATCGGGGCAAGAGACCCAGTACTTC.

This rearrangement joins TRBV2 to TRBJ1-1; a weak D match, TRBD1 (5 bases). The CDR3 is 13 residues long. V shed 8 bases and J shed 5 bases, with 15 bases lying between them. From germline, CDR1 is SNHLY and CDR2 FYNNEI. The CDR3 here is CASCRGKLTEAFF. The CDR3 DNA sequence: TGTGCCAGCTGTAGGGGAAAGTTAACTGAAGCTTTCTTT.

As DNA, the CDR3 is TGTGCCAGCAGTTTAAGCGGGCAGACCCCTAACTATGGCTACACCTTC. Translated, it gives CASSLSGQTPNYGYTF. J is TRBJ1-2 and V is TRBV27; D call uncertain. This CDR3 has 16 amino acids. The germline V gene has CDR1 MNHEY and CDR2 SMNVEV (reference sequence). Between the trimmed V and J ends, which lost 2 bases and 0 bases, there was a span of 13 bases.

The chain uses TRBV5-1 and TRBJ2-7, with 9 bases fitting TRBD1. Germline CDR1 is SGHRS and CDR2 is YFSETQ. V was pared by 2 bases and J by 3 bases, with 3 bases of the junction left unmatched. This CDR3 is 14 amino acids long. As DNA, the CDR3 is TGCGCCAGCAGCTTAGGGACAGGGATCTACGAGCAGTACTTC. This gives the protein CASSLGTGIYEQYF.

The CDR3 here is CASSDLDMGFGDEQYF. The CDR3 nucleotides are TGTGCCAGCAGTGACCTGGACATGGGGTTTGGGGACGAGCAGTACTTC. The chain joins TRBV6-1 to TRBJ2-7, with a weak D call TRBD1 (5 bases). CDR3 length: 16 amino acids. V was cut by 3 bases and J by 5 bases, with 20 bases left in between. The germline CDR1 and CDR2 sequences are MNHNS and SASEGT.

About this clone: Other DNA variants within this sample encode the same CDR3. The chain links TRBV11-2 to TRBJ2-7; 8 bases align to TRBD2. This CDR3 is 16 amino acids long. The germline V gene has CDR1 SGHAT and CDR2 FQNNGV. J was trimmed by 1 base and V by 3 bases; bases with no gene match: 8. CDR3 amino acids: CASSLVTSGPSYEQYF. Written as DNA, the CDR3 is TGTGCCAGCAGCTTGGTTACTAGCGGACCTTCCTACGAGCAGTACTTC. The whole variable domain, remainder taken from reference TRBV11-2 and TRBJ2-7, is EAGVAQSPRYKIIEKRQSVAFWCNPISGHATLYWYQQILGQGPKLLIQFQNNGVVDDSQLPKDRFSAERLKGVDSTLKIQPAKLEDSAVYLCASSLVTSGPSYEQYFGPGTRLTVT.

This chain joins TRBV7-9 and TRBJ1-2; D may be TRBD1 (6 bases). Trimming removed 4 bases at V and 3 bases at J, with 12 bases between. The CDR3 loop spans 14 amino acids. The germline V gene has CDR1 SEHNR and CDR2 FQNEAQ (reference sequence). DNA of the CDR3: TGTGCCAGCAGCTCCGTGGGGGGCTACTATGGCTACACCTTC. Its protein product is CASSSVGGYYGYTF.

The J gene is TRBJ1-5, the V gene TRBV27, with D unclear. The CDR3 totals 16 residues. V shed 2 bases and J shed 4 bases, with 15 bases lying between them. From germline, CDR1 is MNHEY and CDR2 SMNVEV (reference sequence). The CDR3 DNA sequence: TGTGCCAGCAGTTTAGGAACAGACATATCTAATCAGCCCCAGCATTTT. The encoded protein is CASSLGTDISNQPQHF.

The rearrangement uses TRBV10-1 and TRBJ2-3, with D uncertain. Per the germline V gene, CDR1 is WNHNN and CDR2 is SYGVQD (reference sequence). This CDR3 contains 16 residues. The V end lost 2 bases, the J end lost 8 bases, and 20 bases lay between the germline ends. The CDR3 region has the DNA TGCGCCAGCAGTGAGACTCCAACTCATATGCCGGGTACGCAGTATTTT. Amino acid sequence: CASSETPTHMPGTQYF.